This TCR beta chain derives from a study of response to subunit inactivated influenza vaccine. TCRdb used MiXCR to reprocess the RT-PCR reads, holding one entry per CDR3 protein. The sample lists hundreds of thousands of distinct CDR3 sequences, approximately 12% seen once, with 9.5% to 13% in the top ten. The CDR3 contains 16 residues. The V end lost 3 bases, the J end lost 0 bases, and 15 bases lay between the germline ends. Overall study findings and caveats: Every seasonal influenza vaccination brings in few new T cells, the authors suggested.

A note on this clonotype: Its antigen is still unknown.

This clonotype was obtained from a man in his fifties or sixties who received an inactivated influenza vaccine. The sequencing here drew on PBMCs from blood, taken on the day of vaccination. V gene TRBV12-3 or TRBV12-4 combines with J gene TRBJ2-7, with D perhaps matching TRBD1 (5 bases). The CDR3 spells CASSFGSQVISYEQYF. CDR3 coding DNA: TGTGCCAGCAGTTTTGGATCACAGGTGATCTCCTACGAGCAGTACTTC.